What follows are 28 T cell receptor beta chains derived from one specimen sequenced in a study of cytomegalovirus exposure and HLA in healthy donors. 13 Jbeta primers and 60 Vbeta primers were used for the PCR. Assay: immunoSEQ multiplex PCR; the TCRdb copy retains only in-frame clones and omits some. The table shows almost 95,000 clones, with just under 70% occurring only once. The sample consisted of PBMCs. Receptor source: a man aged 45-65 years in good health and CMV-seronegative.

V is TRBV18 and J is TRBJ1-2; D is unresolved. The germline V and J ends were trimmed by 1 base and 4 bases, with 34 bases remaining between them. Germline CDR1 KGHSH, CDR2 LQKENI. The CDR3 contains 22 residues. This CDR3 reads CASSPRPRVPSTRRIDPYGYTF. In DNA, the CDR3 is TGTGCCAGCTCACCACGTCCCCGGGTCCCGAGTACTCGCCGTATCGACCCCTATGGCTACACCTTC.

This chain connects TRBV1 to TRBJ1-6. TRBV1 is marked as a pseudogene. The CDR3 sequence is 13 residues long. The CDR3 DNA reads TGCACCCGGATAGCTAAGTATAATTCACCCCTCCACTTT. Amino acids: CTRIAKYNSPLHF.

Only a few counts were recorded for this clone. The V and J genes are TRBV6-6 and TRBJ1-1, with D possibly matching TRBD1 (5 bases). The germline V gene encodes CDR1 MNHNY and CDR2 SVGAGI (reference sequence). CDR3 length equals 14 residues. Trimming removed 4 bases from V and 3 bases from J, with 12 bases in between. This CDR3 reads CASSSRPGDTEAFF. CDR3 bases: TGTGCCAGCAGTTCTCGACCGGGGGACACTGAAGCTTTCTTT.

As for this clone: This sample also contains other DNA sequences that code for the same CDR3. The chain combines TRBV5-1 with TRBJ1-5; TRBD1 matches 8 bases. Germline V gene sequence: CDR1 SGHRS, CDR2 YFSETQ. With V trimmed by 3 bases and J by 4 bases, 3 bases remained unmatched. This CDR3 has 14 residues. The CDR3, as DNA: TGCGCCAGCAGCTCAGGACAGGGAAATCAGCCCCAGCATTTT. As protein: CASSSGQGNQPQHF.

J is TRBJ2-2 and V is TRBV5-1; TRBD2 matches 14 bases. The CDR3 has 15 residues. Germline CDR1 is SGHRS and CDR2 is YFSETQ. Losses at the gene ends were 4 bases for V and 5 bases for J; bases not matched to a gene: 1. CDR3 DNA: TGCGCCAGCAGCGGGACTAGCGGGAGTACCGGGGAGCTGTTTTTT. It specifies CASSGTSGSTGELFF. The whole variable domain, filled in from reference TRBV5-1 and TRBJ2-2, reads KAGVTQTPRYLIKTRGQQVTLSCSPISGHRSVSWYQQTPGQGLQFLFEYFSETQRNKGNFPGRFSGRQFSNSRSEMNVSTLELGDSALYLCASSGTSGSTGELFFGEGSRLTVL.

In its sample, this clone was seen a few times. This sequence joins TRBV4-3 and TRBJ2-3; tentatively, D is TRBD2 (6 bases). The germline V and J ends were trimmed by 4 bases and 3 bases, with 11 bases remaining between them. The germline gives CDR1 LGHNA, CDR2 YSLEER. CDR3 length: 14 amino acids. CDR3 bases: TGCGCCAGCAGCCTCGAGGGGAGGACAGATACGCAGTATTTT. It specifies CASSLEGRTDTQYF.

The chain is built from TRBV5-6 and TRBJ2-1, with 11 bases lining up with TRBD2. CDR1 and CDR2 from the germline V gene are SGHDT and YYEEEE. V lost 0 bases, J lost 1 base, and 3 bases stayed unmatched. The CDR3 covers 17 residues. The CDR3 DNA reads TGTGCCAGCAGCTTGGCGGTAGCGGGAGGGTCCTACAATGAGCAGTTCTTC. This gives the protein CASSLAVAGGSYNEQFF.

The V call is TRBV30, the J call TRBJ2-2; the D gene is possibly TRBD2 (6 bases). The CDR3 totals 15 residues. Germline lookup yields CDR1 GTSNPN and CDR2 SVGIG (reference sequence). Trimming removed 2 bases from V and 6 bases from J, with 16 bases in between. CDR3 sequence: CAWSLLPGEPGELFF. The CDR3 DNA reads TGTGCCTGGAGTCTCCTTCCGGGGGAACCCGGGGAGCTGTTTTTT. Based on the CDR3 plus reference TRBV30 and TRBJ2-2, the full variable domain is SQTIHQWPATLVQPVGSPLSLECTVEGTSNPNLYWYRQAAGRGLQLLFYSVGIGQISSEVPQNLSASRPQDRQFILSSKKLLLSDSGFYLCAWSLLPGEPGELFFGEGSRLTVL.

The CDR3 here is CSGGQGHTEAFF. Here the CDR3 DNA reads TGCAGCGGCGGGCAGGGGCACACTGAAGCTTTCTTT. The chain couples TRBV29-1 to TRBJ1-1, with TRBD1 as a possible D gene (6 bases). Germline values: CDR1 SQVTM, CDR2 ANQGSEA. Trimming took 7 bases from V and 3 from J, leaving 12 bases between them. There are 12 residues in the CDR3.

The CDR3 here is CASSPSMHTDTQYF. CDR3 DNA: TGTGCCAGTAGCCCTAGCATGCACACAGATACGCAGTATTTT. The genes are TRBV19 and TRBJ2-3, with D possibly being TRBD2 (5 bases). CDR3 size: 14 residues. With 6 bases removed from V and 2 bases from J, the gap between germline ends came to 12 bases. Per germline, CDR1 LNHDA and CDR2 SQIVND (reference sequence).

The gene calls are TRBV28 and TRBJ1-1; 7 bases agree with TRBD1. With 6 bases clipped from V and 1 base from J, the junction kept 5 bases outside the gene matches. The germline CDR1 and CDR2 sequences are MDHEN and SYDVKM. The CDR3 has 14 residues. The CDR3 here is CASSSTGWNTEAFF. As DNA, the CDR3 is TGTGCCAGCAGCTCGACAGGGTGGAACACTGAAGCTTTCTTT.

With regard to this clone: The junction departs from germline at one end; a sequencing error may be responsible. The DNA for the CDR3 is TGCGCCACTCTTAGCGGGGGGCTACGTAATGAGCAGTTCTTC. The encoded protein is CATLSGGLRNEQFF. V and J are TRBV28 and TRBJ2-1; TRBD2 matches 10 bases. The CDR3 consists of 14 residues. Germline V gene sequence: CDR1 MDHEN, CDR2 SYDVKM.

The chain carries TRBV5-1 and TRBJ2-5, with D possibly matching TRBD2 (5 bases). Germline CDR1 reads SGHRS; CDR2 reads YFSETQ. The CDR3 runs to 16 residues. V was clipped by 2 bases and J by 1 base, with 15 bases between them. CDR3 sequence (DNA): TGCGCCAGCAGCTTCGGTGGGGTGGGAGTCCAAGAGACCCAGTACTTC. Translating gives CASSFGGVGVQETQYF.

This clone was found a few times. The chain has TRBV30 and TRBJ1-5; D may be TRBD1 (5 bases). CDR1 is GTSNPN, CDR2 SVGIG, per germline (reference sequence). CDR3 size: 15 residues. V gave up 1 base and J gave up 10 bases, with 20 bases separating them. CDR3 loop: CAWSAPWGGRSPQHF. The CDR3 region has the DNA TGTGCCTGGAGTGCTCCCTGGGGGGGGAGATCCCCCCAGCATTTT. Complete variable domain (other parts from reference TRBV30 and TRBJ1-5): SQTIHQWPATLVQPVGSPLSLECTVEGTSNPNLYWYRQAAGRGLQLLFYSVGIGQISSEVPQNLSASRPQDRQFILSSKKLLLSDSGFYLCAWSAPWGGRSPQHFGDGTRLSIL.

This chain joins TRBV4-1 and TRBJ1-5, with unresolved D. Germline CDR1 is MGHRA and CDR2 is YSYEKL. Trimming removed 2 bases at V and 0 bases at J, with 11 bases between. This CDR3 comprises 16 residues. CDR3 sequence reads: CASSQNRGHSNQPQHF. CDR3 nucleotides: TGCGCCAGCAGCCAAAATCGAGGGCATAGCAATCAGCCCCAGCATTTT.

V and J are TRBV30 and TRBJ2-5; D is ambiguous. Germline lookup yields CDR1 GTSNPN and CDR2 SVGIG (reference sequence). Between the trimmed V and J ends, which lost 0 bases and 1 base, there was a span of 9 bases. CDR3 size: 14 residues. For the CDR3, the DNA is TGTGCCTGGAGTGTAATCGGCGGCCAAGAGACCCAGTACTTC. Encoded protein: CAWSVIGGQETQYF.

The chain links TRBV12-5 to TRBJ1-1; 8 bases match TRBD1. The germline gives CDR1 LGHNT, CDR2 FRNRAP. The CDR3 sequence is 15 residues long. V shed 5 bases and J 0 bases; nucleotides not matched to a gene: 5. CDR3 region: CASGTGQGMNTEAFF. CDR3 bases: TGTGCTAGTGGTACCGGACAGGGTATGAACACTGAAGCTTTCTTT.

The genes are TRBV28 and TRBJ2-1, with 9 bases fitting TRBD2. The length of the CDR3 is 15 residues. Trimming at V came to 3 bases and at J to 0 bases, leaving 0 bases not matched to a gene. Germline V gene data show CDR1 as MDHEN and CDR2 as SYDVKM. In DNA, the CDR3 is TGTGCCAGCAGTTTTAGCGGGAGCTCCTACAATGAGCAGTTCTTC. Residues: CASSFSGSSYNEQFF.

The gene calls are TRBV14 and TRBJ1-2, with unresolved D. Trimming removed 1 base at V and 8 bases at J, with 11 bases between. CDR1 SGHDN and CDR2 FVKESK come from the germline V gene. There are 13 residues in the CDR3. CDR3 region: CASSQAGIHGYTF. Written as DNA, the CDR3 is TGTGCCAGCAGCCAAGCAGGAATCCACGGCTACACCTTC.

The rearrangement joins TRBV5-4 to TRBJ2-5; TRBD1 might be the D (5 bases). The V gene lost 0 bases and the J gene lost 4 bases, with 16 bases spanning the gap. This CDR3 has 16 amino acids. Germline CDR1 SGHNT, CDR2 YYREEE (reference sequence). In DNA form, the CDR3 reads TGTGCCAGCAGCTTGGTGGGGCCCCACAGCGTAGAGACCCAGTACTTC. This translates into CASSLVGPHSVETQYF.

In the case of this clone: The junction and the germline gene differ at one end; a read error may be behind it. J is TRBJ2-3 and V is TRBV7-2; D may be TRBD1 (7 bases). The CDR3 has 13 residues. Germline loops: CDR1 SGHTA, CDR2 FQGNSA. The CDR3 reads CASSPGGTPIPFF. The CDR3 nucleotides read TGTGCCAGCAGCCCAGGGGGGACACCGATCCCTTTTTTT.

This clone appeared a few times. The genes are TRBV18 and TRBJ1-3; D is unresolved. Trimming left V 3 bases short and J 1 base short, with 7 bases between. CDR3 length: 14 residues. Germline CDR1 KGHSH, CDR2 LQKENI. The CDR3 DNA reads TGTGCCAGCTCACCCGACACTTCTGGAAACACCATATATTTT. It codes for CASSPDTSGNTIYF.

In nucleotides, the CDR3 is TGTGCCAGCAGCTTTAGTGGGGAGCAGTACGTC. It translates to CASSFSGEQYV. The V and J genes are TRBV7-3 and TRBJ2-7; D call uncertain. Germline V gene data show CDR1 as SGHTA and CDR2 as FQGTGA. Trimming cost V 3 bases and J 7 bases, with 7 bases left between them. The CDR3 covers 11 residues.

The chain combines TRBV7-6 with TRBJ2-6; 7 bases fit TRBD2. The germline gives CDR1 SGHVS, CDR2 FNYEAQ. The CDR3 has 16 amino acids. Germline trimming cut 3 bases from V and 2 bases from J; bases unmatched to any gene: 4. The CDR3 nucleotides are TGTGCCAGCAGCTTTGAGGGGAGGGCTGGGGCCAACGTCCTGACTTTC. Its protein product is CASSFEGRAGANVLTF.

The rearrangement joins TRBV7-2 to TRBJ2-3; D is perhaps TRBD2 (5 bases). This CDR3 comprises 17 residues. Trimming took off 2 bases at V and 4 bases at J, with 19 bases between the two ends. The V gene's germline CDR1 is SGHTA and CDR2 FQGNSA. The CDR3 region is CASSLSLALSVADTQYF. CDR3 in DNA: TGTGCCAGCAGCTTAAGCCTAGCTTTAAGTGTGGCAGATACGCAGTATTTT. Full variable domain (remainder filled in from reference TRBV7-2 and TRBJ2-3): GAGVSQSPSNKVTEKGKDVELRCDPISGHTALYWYRQSLGQGLEFLIYFQGNSAPDKSGLPSDRFSAERTGGSVSTLTIQRTQQEDSAVYLCASSLSLALSVADTQYFGPGTRLTVL.

This chain uses TRBV14 with TRBJ1-5; D remains unclear. Per the germline V gene, CDR1 is SGHDN and CDR2 is FVKESK. CDR3 length: 15 amino acids. V lost 5 bases and J lost 1, with 12 bases in between. For the CDR3, the DNA is TGTGCCAGCAGCTTCGTCGGAGAGAGCAATCAGCCCCAGCATTTT. The encoded protein is CASSFVGESNQPQHF.

The genes are TRBV7-2 and TRBJ2-3; maybe TRBD2 (6 bases). The germline V gene encodes CDR1 SGHTA and CDR2 FQGNSA. This CDR3 is built from 16 residues. The V and J ends lost 2 bases and 2 bases respectively, with 14 bases between them. CDR3: CASSLHASALTDTQYF. The CDR3 bases are TGTGCCAGCAGCTTACACGCTAGCGCACTCACAGATACGCAGTATTTT.

This chain uses TRBV7-2 with TRBJ2-7, with D perhaps TRBD1 (5 bases). The CDR3 loop spans 13 amino acids. Germline CDR1 and CDR2: SGHTA and FQGNSA. Trimming took off 4 bases at V and 6 bases at J, with 13 bases between the two ends. The DNA of the CDR3 is TGTGCCAGCAGCTCAAGGGCTACAGGCGAGCAGTACTTC. The encoded protein is CASSSRATGEQYF.